The rows below give T cell receptor beta chains drawn from one sample of a study of blood T cell repertoires in COVID-19. Clones were sequenced by immunoSEQ multiplex PCR, and TCRdb holds only the in-frame ones, with some missing. Found here are some 160,000 clones, around four fifths of them singletons; the top ten hold around 8.4%. What was sequenced was peripheral blood. The receptors stem from a woman older than 75 with COVID-19, enrolled during active disease. The conserved cysteine and the conserved F or W are not part of the CDR3 here.

J gene: TRBJ1-2
V gene: TRBV6-2/TRBV6-3
CDR3 protein: ASSQGQGQYGCT

J gene: TRBJ2-1
V gene: TRBV5-1
CDR3 protein: ASSFRETSQGQF

J gene: TRBJ1-4
V gene: TRBV6-6
CDR3 protein: ASSSLGNLNEKLF

J gene: TRBJ1-6
V gene: TRBV19
CDR3 protein: ASRQGSSYNSPLH

J gene: TRBJ2-1
V gene: TRBV3-1/TRBV3-2
CDR3 protein: ASSQSALAENEQF

J gene: TRBJ1-5
V gene: TRBV4-1
CDR3 protein: ASSPPGGEGNQPQH

J gene: TRBJ1-4
V gene: TRBV29-1
CDR3 protein: SVGGQANEKLF

J gene: TRBJ1-4
V gene: TRBV5-1
CDR3 protein: ASSSTPGQANEKLF

J gene: TRBJ2-5
V gene: TRBV5-1
CDR3 protein: ASRTSGGAGETQY

J gene: TRBJ1-5
V gene: TRBV2
CDR3 protein: ASRGTGVIQPQH

J gene: TRBJ2-1
V gene: TRBV6-5
CDR3 protein: ASSYTGNEQF

J gene: TRBJ1-6
V gene: TRBV6-1
CDR3 protein: ASREGGGRNSPLH

J gene: TRBJ2-5
V gene: TRBV7-3
CDR3 protein: ASSPGGRTETQY

J gene: TRBJ1-4
V gene: TRBV5-1
CDR3 protein: ASSPGQIATNEKLF

J gene: TRBJ1-1
V gene: TRBV9
CDR3 protein: ASSPWQTGGNTEAF

J gene: TRBJ1-4
V gene: TRBV5-1
CDR3 protein: ASSPHQDEKLF

J gene: TRBJ1-2
V gene: TRBV5-1
CDR3 protein: ASRDHRGLNYGYT

J gene: TRBJ2-7
V gene: TRBV29-1
CDR3 protein: SVGGEKLTYEQY

J gene: TRBJ2-6
V gene: TRBV6-1
CDR3 protein: ASSDSGLPGANVLT

J gene: TRBJ1-2
V gene: TRBV28
CDR3 protein: ASSLSRGWNYGYT

J gene: TRBJ2-5
V gene: TRBV5-8
CDR3 protein: ASSPRQGSRETQY

J gene: TRBJ2-1
V gene: TRBV7-9
CDR3 protein: ASSLALDRAYNEQF

J gene: TRBJ1-2
V gene: TRBV2
CDR3 protein: ASRSGQGADGYT